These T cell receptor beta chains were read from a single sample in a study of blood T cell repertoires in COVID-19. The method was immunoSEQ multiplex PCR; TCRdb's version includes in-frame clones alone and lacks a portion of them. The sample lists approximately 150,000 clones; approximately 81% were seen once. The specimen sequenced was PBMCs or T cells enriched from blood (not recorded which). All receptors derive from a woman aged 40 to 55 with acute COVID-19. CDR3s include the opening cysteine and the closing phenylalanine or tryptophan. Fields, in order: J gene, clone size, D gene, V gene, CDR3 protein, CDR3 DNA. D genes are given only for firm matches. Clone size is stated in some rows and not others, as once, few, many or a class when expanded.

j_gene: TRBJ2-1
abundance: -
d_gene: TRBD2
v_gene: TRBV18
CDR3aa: CASSPPSGAFYNEQFF
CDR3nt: TGTGCCAGCTCACCACCTAGCGGGGCATTTTACAATGAGCAGTTCTTC

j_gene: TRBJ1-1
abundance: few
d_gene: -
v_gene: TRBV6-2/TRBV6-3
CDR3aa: CASSVAGYVLNTEAFF
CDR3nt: TGTGCCAGCAGTGTCGCGGGGTACGTACTGAACACTGAAGCTTTCTTT

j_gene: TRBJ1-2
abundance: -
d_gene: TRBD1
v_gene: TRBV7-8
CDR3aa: CASSPAGTARGGYTF
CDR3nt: TGTGCCAGCAGCCCCGCCGGGACAGCAAGGGGTGGCTACACCTTC

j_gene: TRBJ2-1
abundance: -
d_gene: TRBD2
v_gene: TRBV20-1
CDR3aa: CSASDGTSGSGEQFF
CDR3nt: TGCAGTGCTAGTGACGGGACTAGCGGGAGCGGTGAGCAGTTCTTC

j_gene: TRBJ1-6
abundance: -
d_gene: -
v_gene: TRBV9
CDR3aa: CASSGGREERPLHF
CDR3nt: TGTGCCAGCAGCGGGGGCAGGGAGGAGCGGCCCCTCCACTTT

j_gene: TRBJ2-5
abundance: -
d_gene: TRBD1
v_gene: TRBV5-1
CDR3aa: CASSSGTGLQETQYF
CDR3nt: TGCGCCAGCAGCTCCGGGACAGGGCTTCAAGAGACCCAGTACTTC

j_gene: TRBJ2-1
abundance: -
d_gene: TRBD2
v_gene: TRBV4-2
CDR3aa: CASSQDWAGGPVGNEQFF
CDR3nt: TGTGCCAGCAGCCAAGACTGGGCGGGAGGGCCAGTGGGCAATGAGCAGTTCTTC

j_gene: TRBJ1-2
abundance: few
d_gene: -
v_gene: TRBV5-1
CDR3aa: CASSTGQPVYVGYTF
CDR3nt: TGCGCCAGCAGCACCGGACAGCCCGTTTATGTTGGCTACACCTTC

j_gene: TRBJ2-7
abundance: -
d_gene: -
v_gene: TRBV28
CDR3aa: CASSLGFRVDKSSYEQYF
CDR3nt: TGTGCCAGCAGTTTAGGTTTCCGGGTCGATAAAAGCTCCTACGAGCAGTACTTC

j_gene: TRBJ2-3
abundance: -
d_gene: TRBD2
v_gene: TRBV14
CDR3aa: CASSPSWTSGNTDTQYF
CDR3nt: TGTGCCAGCAGCCCGTCGTGGACTAGCGGCAACACAGATACGCAGTATTTT

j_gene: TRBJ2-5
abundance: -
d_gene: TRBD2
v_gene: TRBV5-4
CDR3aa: CASSHPTSGRETQYF
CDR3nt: TGTGCCAGCAGCCATCCGACTAGCGGGAGAGAGACCCAGTACTTC

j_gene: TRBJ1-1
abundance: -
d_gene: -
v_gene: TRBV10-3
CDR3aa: CAISTVQVRVTEAFF
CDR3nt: TGTGCCATCAGTACCGTTCAGGTGCGGGTTACTGAAGCTTTCTTT

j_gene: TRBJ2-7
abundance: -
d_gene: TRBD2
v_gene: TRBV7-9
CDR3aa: CASSARAAGYHEQYF
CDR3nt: TGTGCCAGCAGCGCCAGGGCAGCGGGATACCACGAGCAGTACTTC

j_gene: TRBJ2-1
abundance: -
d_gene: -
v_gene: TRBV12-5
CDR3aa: CASGALSYNEQFF
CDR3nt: TGTGCTAGTGGGGCCCTCTCCTACAATGAGCAGTTCTTC

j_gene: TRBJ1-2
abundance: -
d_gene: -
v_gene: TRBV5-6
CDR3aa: CASSFGTNYGYTF
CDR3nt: TGTGCCAGCAGCTTTGGGACAAACTATGGCTACACCTTC

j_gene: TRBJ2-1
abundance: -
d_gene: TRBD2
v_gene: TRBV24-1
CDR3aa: CATSRTSGRGGSWFF
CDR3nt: TGTGCCACCAGTCGGACTAGCGGGAGGGGCGGCTCTTGGTTCTTC

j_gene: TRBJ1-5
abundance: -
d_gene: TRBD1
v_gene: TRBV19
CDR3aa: CASRGTGVNNQPQHF
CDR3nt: TGTGCCAGTAGGGGGACAGGGGTTAACAATCAGCCCCAGCATTTT

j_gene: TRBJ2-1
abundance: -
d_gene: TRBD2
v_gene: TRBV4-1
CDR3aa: CASSQAGLAGAFYNEQFF
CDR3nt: TGCGCCAGCAGCCAAGCGGGACTAGCGGGAGCTTTCTACAATGAGCAGTTCTTC

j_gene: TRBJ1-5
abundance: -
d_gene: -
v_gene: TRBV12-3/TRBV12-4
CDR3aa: CASTKTVLGTQHF
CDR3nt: TGTGCCAGCACCAAGACAGTCCTGGGGACCCAGCATTTT

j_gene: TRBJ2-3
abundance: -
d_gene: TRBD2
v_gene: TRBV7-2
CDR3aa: CASSLLAGDIADTQYF
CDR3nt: TGTGCCAGCAGCTTACTAGCGGGAGACATAGCAGATACGCAGTATTTT

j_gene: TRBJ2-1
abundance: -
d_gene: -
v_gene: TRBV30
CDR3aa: CAWHSGNEQFF
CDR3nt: TGTGCCTGGCATAGCGGCAATGAGCAGTTCTTC

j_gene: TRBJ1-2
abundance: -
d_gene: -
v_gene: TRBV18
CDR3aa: CASSPGQVYGYTF
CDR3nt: TGTGCCAGCTCACCGGGGCAGGTTTATGGCTACACCTTC

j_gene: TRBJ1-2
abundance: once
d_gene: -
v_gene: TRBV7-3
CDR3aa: CASSLKSGRGLDYGYTF
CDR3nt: TGTGCCAGCAGCTTAAAAAGCGGACGGGGACTGGACTATGGCTACACCTTC

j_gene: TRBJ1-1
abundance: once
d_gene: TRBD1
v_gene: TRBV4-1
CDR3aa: CASSRHPGQGVANTEAFF
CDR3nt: TGCGCCAGCAGCCGTCACCCGGGACAGGGGGTTGCGAACACTGAAGCTTTCTTT

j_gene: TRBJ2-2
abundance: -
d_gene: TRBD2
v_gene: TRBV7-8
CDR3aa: CASSLMTSRNGELFF
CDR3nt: TGTGCCAGCAGCTTAATGACTAGCAGGAACGGGGAGCTGTTTTTT

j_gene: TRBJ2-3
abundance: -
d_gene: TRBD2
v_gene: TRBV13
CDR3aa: CASSLGRSGGSTDTQYF
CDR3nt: TGTGCCAGCAGCTTAGGCCGTAGCGGGGGAAGCACAGATACGCAGTATTTT

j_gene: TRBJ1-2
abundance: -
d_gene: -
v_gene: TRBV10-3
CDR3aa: CAISAGTRTLYGYTF
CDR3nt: TGTGCCATCAGTGCGGGGACACGGACCCTATATGGCTACACCTTC

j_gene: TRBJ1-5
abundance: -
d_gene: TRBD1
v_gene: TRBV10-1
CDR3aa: CASSQTGGQPQHF
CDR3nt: TGCGCCAGCAGTCAAACAGGGGGACAGCCCCAGCATTTT

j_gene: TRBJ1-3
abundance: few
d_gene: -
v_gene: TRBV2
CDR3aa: CASSELVDSFGNTIYF
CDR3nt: TGTGCCAGCAGTGAATTAGTGGACAGTTTTGGAAACACCATATATTTT

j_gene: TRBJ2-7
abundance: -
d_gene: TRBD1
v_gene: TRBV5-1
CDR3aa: CASSSGQSYEQYF
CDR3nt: TGCGCCAGCAGCTCGGGACAGTCCTACGAGCAGTACTTC

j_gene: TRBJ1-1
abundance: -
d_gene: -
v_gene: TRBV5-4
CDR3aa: CASSKDSRGTEAFF
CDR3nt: TGTGCCAGCAGTAAGGACAGCCGGGGAACTGAAGCTTTCTTT

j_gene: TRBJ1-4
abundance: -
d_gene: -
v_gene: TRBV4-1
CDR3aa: CASSQGTDATNEKLFF
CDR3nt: TGCGCCAGCAGCCAAGGGACAGACGCAACTAATGAAAAACTGTTTTTT

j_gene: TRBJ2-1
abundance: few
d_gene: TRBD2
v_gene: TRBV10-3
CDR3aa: CAISGEAGVAYNEQFF
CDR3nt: TGTGCCATCAGTGGAGAAGCGGGAGTAGCATACAATGAGCAGTTCTTC

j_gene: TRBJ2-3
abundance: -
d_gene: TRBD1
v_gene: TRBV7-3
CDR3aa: CASSPLGQGTDTQYF
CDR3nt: TGTGCCAGCAGCCCCCTGGGACAGGGCACAGATACGCAGTATTTT

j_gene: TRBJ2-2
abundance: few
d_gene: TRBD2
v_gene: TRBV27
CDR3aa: CASSLSLSSGSRRGELFF
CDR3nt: TGTGCCAGCAGTTTATCGTTATCTAGCGGGAGTAGGAGGGGGGAGCTGTTTTTT

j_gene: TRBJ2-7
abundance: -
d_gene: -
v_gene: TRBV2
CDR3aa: CASSEASGNYEQYF
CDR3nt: TGTGCCAGCAGTGAAGCCTCAGGGAACTACGAGCAGTACTTC

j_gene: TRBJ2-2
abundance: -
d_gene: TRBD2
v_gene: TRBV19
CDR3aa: CASSARLAAITGELFF
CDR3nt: TGTGCCAGTAGTGCCAGACTAGCGGCAATCACCGGGGAGCTGTTTTTT

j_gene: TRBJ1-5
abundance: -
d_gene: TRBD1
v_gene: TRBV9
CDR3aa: CASSRDSYSNQPQHF
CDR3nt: TGTGCCAGCAGCCGGGACAGTTATAGCAATCAGCCCCAGCATTTT

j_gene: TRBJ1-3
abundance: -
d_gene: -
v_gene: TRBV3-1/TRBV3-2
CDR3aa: CASSPNPGEYGNTIYF
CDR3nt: TGTGCCAGCAGCCCCAACCCCGGGGAGTATGGAAACACCATATATTTT

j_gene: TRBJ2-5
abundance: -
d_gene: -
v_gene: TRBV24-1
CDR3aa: CATSDAGQETQYF
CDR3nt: TGTGCCACCAGTGATGCCGGGCAAGAGACCCAGTACTTC

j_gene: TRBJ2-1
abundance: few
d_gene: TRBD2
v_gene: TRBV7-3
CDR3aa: CASSEGLAGGREQFF
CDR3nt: TGTGCCAGCAGCGAGGGCCTAGCGGGAGGAAGAGAGCAGTTCTTC

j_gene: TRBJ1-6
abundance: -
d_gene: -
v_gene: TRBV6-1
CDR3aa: CASSDGSSYNSPLHF
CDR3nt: TGTGCCAGCAGTGACGGGAGCTCCTATAATTCACCCCTCCACTTT